This entry is about one T cell receptor beta chain. These data are taken from a study of CDR3 diversity in severe acne. CDR1 and CDR2 (germline): SGHDN, FVKESK. J was trimmed by 9 bases and V by 4 bases; bases with no gene match: 4. This CDR3 has 12 residues. Each CDR3 protein is one row after TCRdb ran MiXCR on the PCR reads. The table lists around 83,000 distinct CDR3 sequences, around 47% of them singletons, with roughly 11% in the top ten. This chain uses TRBV14 with TRBJ2-3; TRBD2 agrees at 7 bases. This sequence originates from a male donor with severe acne vulgaris. Source material: blood. The CDR3 bases are TGTGCCAGCAGCCCCGGCGGGGGAACGCAGTATTTT. Protein sequence: CASSPGGGTQYF.